The present TCR beta chain was sequenced within a study of shared clonotypes between healthy human individuals. At the level of the study: Every donor yielded three CD4 naive, three CD4 memory, two CD8 naive and one CD8 memory plate.

Produced via immunoSEQ multiplex PCR; TCRdb's table is partial and in-frame only. The data hold approximately 2,000,000 clones, with around 90% observed a single time. The study's findings and limits: Naive subsets typically showed greater estimated richness than memory subsets.

CDR1 is MGHDK and CDR2 is SYGVNS in the germline V gene. V lost 4 bases and J 5 bases, leaving 14 bases between the germline ends. The CDR3 extends over 14 amino acids. Of note for this clone: No antigen is known for it.

All donors qualified as healthy HIV-negative adults and had experienced no recent acute infections or vaccinations. The chain recombines TRBV25-1 with TRBJ2-5, with TRBD2 as a possible D gene (5 bases). The sample consisted of naive CD4+ T cells from PBMCs. The subset is: CD45RA+ positively selected. This TCR was recovered from a man younger than 35 in good health. Some clones in this sample may be carry-over from other donors' samples. CDR3 sequence: CASSGTYSGETQYF. In DNA form, the CDR3 reads TGTGCCAGCAGTGGAACCTACTCGGGGGAGACCCAGTACTTC.